This TCR beta chain was found in a study of T cell clonotyping in hematopoietic cell transplantation. The CDR3 covers 19 residues. Trimming cost V 4 bases and J 0 bases, with 25 bases left between them. This table comes from immunoSEQ multiplex PCR, and its TCRdb copy is limited to in-frame clones, with some not included. The table has about 4,400 clones, 55% to 75% seen once. Sequences were derived from PBMCs, sampled 100 days after allogeneic stem cell transplant. The gene calls are TRBV5-7 and TRBJ1-2, with unresolved D. TRBV5-7 is identified as an open reading frame with a role that is uncertain. The clonotype comes from a male patient between 55 and 70 years old who had an allogeneic stem cell transplant, so the T cells may come from the graft donor. Some clones in this sample may be carry-over from other donors' samples. This chain's CDR3 is CASSLTRRGGSLSNYGYTF. The CDR3 DNA is TGTGCCAGCAGCCTGACAAGGCGTGGTGGCAGCCTCTCTAACTATGGCTACACCTTC.